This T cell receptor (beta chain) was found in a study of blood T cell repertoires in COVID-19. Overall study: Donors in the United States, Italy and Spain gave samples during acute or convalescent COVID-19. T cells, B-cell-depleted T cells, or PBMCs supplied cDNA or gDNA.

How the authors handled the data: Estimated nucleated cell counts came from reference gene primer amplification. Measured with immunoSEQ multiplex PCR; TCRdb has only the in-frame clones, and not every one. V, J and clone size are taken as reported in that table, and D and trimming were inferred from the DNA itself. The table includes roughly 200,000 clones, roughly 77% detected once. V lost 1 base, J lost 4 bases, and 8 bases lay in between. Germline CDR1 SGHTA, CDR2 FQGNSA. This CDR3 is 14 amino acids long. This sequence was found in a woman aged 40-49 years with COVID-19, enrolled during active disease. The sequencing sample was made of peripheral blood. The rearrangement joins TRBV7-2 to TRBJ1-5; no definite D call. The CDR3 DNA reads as TGTGCCAGCAGCTTAGTCCCCATTAATCAGCCCCAGCATTTT. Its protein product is CASSLVPINQPQHF.